This entry features one T cell receptor beta chain sequence. Its target is not known. Germline CDR1 and CDR2: MNHNY and SVGAGI (reference sequence). V gave up 2 bases and J gave up 0 bases; unmatched junction bases: 2. The CDR3 contains 15 residues. This record belongs to a study of radiation and T cells in renal cell carcinoma. Study information: Nephrectomy followed 15 Gy stereotactic body radiation by 4 weeks. Study results and limitations: From baseline, blood top tumor clonotypes peaked at 2 weeks post-radiation. Without pretreatment biopsies, baseline tumor clonotype presence was undetermined.

This table comes from immunoSEQ multiplex PCR, and its TCRdb copy is limited to in-frame clones, with some not included. The table records more than 150,000 clones, about 91% of them present only once. Time point given: blood 2 weeks post-SBRT. Treatment: 15 Gy SBRT to primary tumor, nephrectomy 4 weeks later. The patient's renal cell carcinoma had clear cell pathology. The V call is TRBV6-6, the J call TRBJ1-2; 8 bases are shared with TRBD1. This sample comprised blood, obtained from a patient whose treatment included radiotherapy and nephrectomy. The origin of this receptor is a woman between 50 and 59 years old with renal cell carcinoma. The CDR3 sequence is CASSYGTGPNYGYTF. The CDR3 DNA sequence: TGTGCCAGCAGTTACGGGACAGGTCCTAACTATGGCTACACCTTC.